This TCR beta chain was recorded in a study of cytomegalovirus exposure and HLA in healthy donors. The PCR made use of 60 Vbeta and 13 Jbeta primers. Data came from immunoSEQ multiplex PCR; TCRdb stores just in-frame clones and leaves some out. The data show about 140,000 clones, with approximately 57% seen just once and roughly 1.9% held by the top ten. The germline gives CDR1 MNHEY, CDR2 SMNVEV (reference sequence). This CDR3 is built from 15 residues. Trimming took 2 bases from V and 5 from J, leaving 15 bases between them. Sequencing was carried out using PBMCs. The rearrangement links TRBV27 to TRBJ1-1; a possible D gene is TRBD1 (5 bases). The sequence came from a male donor in good health and CMV-seronegative. CDR3 sequence: CASSLSQGAYTEAFF. In DNA form, the CDR3 reads TGTGCCAGCAGTTTAAGTCAGGGCGCGTATACTGAAGCTTTCTTT.